This T cell receptor beta chain was sequenced during a study of PD-1 and CTLA-4 blockade in melanoma. Some clones are missing from TCRdb's copy, which holds only in-frame ones; the method was immunoSEQ multiplex PCR. The sample has about 16,000 clones, approximately 70% seen once. This CDR3 is built from 13 residues. Germline lookup yields CDR1 SGHRS and CDR2 YFSETQ. Trimming took off 4 bases at V and 3 bases at J, with 11 bases between the two ends. The source material was CD8+ T cells from peripheral blood, sampled from a patient given anti-PD-1 treatment. The sequence was collected from a human donor with melanoma. The genes are TRBV5-1 and TRBJ2-7; D remains ambiguous. The DNA for the CDR3 is TGCGCCAGCAGCCATAATGAGGACTACGAGCAGTACTTC. The encoded protein is CASSHNEDYEQYF.